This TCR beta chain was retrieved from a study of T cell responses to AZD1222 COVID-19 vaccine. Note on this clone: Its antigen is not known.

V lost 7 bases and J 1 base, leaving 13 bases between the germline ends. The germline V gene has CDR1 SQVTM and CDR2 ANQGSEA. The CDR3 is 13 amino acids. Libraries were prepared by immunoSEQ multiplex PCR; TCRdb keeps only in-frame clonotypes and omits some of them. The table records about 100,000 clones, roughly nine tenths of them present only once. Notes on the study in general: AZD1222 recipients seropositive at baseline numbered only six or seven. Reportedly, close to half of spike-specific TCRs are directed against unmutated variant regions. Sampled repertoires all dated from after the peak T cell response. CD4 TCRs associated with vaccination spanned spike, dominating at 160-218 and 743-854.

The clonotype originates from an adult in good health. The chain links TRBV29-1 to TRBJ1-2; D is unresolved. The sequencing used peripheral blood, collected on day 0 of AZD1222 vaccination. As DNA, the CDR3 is TGCAGCGCCGATGCCAGTGGTAACTATGGCTACACCTTC. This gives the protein CSADASGNYGYTF.